Below, 23 T cell receptor beta chains from the same sample are listed, as sequenced in a study of long-term antiretroviral therapy in people with HIV. Assay version v3.0 of immunoSEQ was used, and it was run at survey level. The table came from immunoSEQ multiplex PCR; TCRdb's copy has only in-frame clones and leaves some out. The table has approximately 25,000 clones, around 88% seen once; the top ten hold roughly 5.3%. The specimen comprised unsorted PBMCs, sampled about 4.5 years after starting antiretroviral therapy. These receptors were obtained from a man between 25 and 39 years old with HIV.

V and J are TRBV18 and TRBJ1-2; D remains unclear. Germline V gene sequence: CDR1 KGHSH, CDR2 LQKENI. The ends were cut back, 2 bases at V and 1 base at J, with 17 bases in the middle. The CDR3 length is 17 residues. The CDR3 here is CASSPVPAGSFNYGYTF. Here the CDR3 DNA reads TGTGCCAGCTCACCAGTCCCGGCTGGGAGTTTTAACTATGGCTACACCTTC.

V and J are TRBV10-3 and TRBJ1-2; 7 positions match TRBD1. The ends lost 0 bases at V and 4 bases at J; junction bases unmatched: 5. Germline assignment: CDR1 ENHRY and CDR2 SYGVKD. The length of the CDR3 is 15 residues. The CDR3 loop is CAISESSGTAYGYTF. In nucleotides, the CDR3 is TGTGCCATCAGTGAGTCGTCAGGGACAGCCTATGGCTACACCTTC.

This rearrangement joins TRBV7-2 to TRBJ2-7, with 11 bases matching TRBD2. The V and J ends lost 3 bases and 4 bases, in that order; junction bases with no gene match: 5. The CDR3 consists of 15 residues. Looked up from germline, CDR1 is SGHTA and CDR2 is FQGNSA. The CDR3 region has the DNA TGTGCCAGCAGCTTGGCCGGGACTAGCGGATACGAGCAGTACTTC. Encoded protein: CASSLAGTSGYEQYF. The full variable domain, completed using reference TRBV7-2 and TRBJ2-7, is GAGVSQSPSNKVTEKGKDVELRCDPISGHTALYWYRQSLGQGLEFLIYFQGNSAPDKSGLPSDRFSAERTGGSVSTLTIQRTQQEDSAVYLCASSLAGTSGYEQYFGPGTRLTVT.

The V call is TRBV6-5, the J call TRBJ1-3; TRBD1 aligns across 7 bases. The trim removed 10 bases at V and 6 bases at J, leaving 15 bases unmatched. The CDR3 is made up of 15 amino acids. From germline, CDR1 is MNHEY and CDR2 SVGAGI. The DNA for the CDR3 is TGTGCCACAGGCCCGGGACAGCCACCCAAAAACACCATATATTTT. Translating gives CATGPGQPPKNTIYF.

This chain links TRBV5-1 with TRBJ1-3; 10 bases fit TRBD1. V lost 7 bases and J lost 0; bases outside the gene matches: 16. CDR1 is SGHRS and CDR2 is YFSETQ in the germline V gene. The CDR3 runs 19 residues. In DNA, the CDR3 is TGCGCCAGCTCCCGCAGGGGACAGGGGTCCTTCATCTCTGGAAACACCATATATTTT. It yields the protein CASSRRGQGSFISGNTIYF.

The CDR3 coding sequence is TGTGCCAGCAGTGCTAAACGCAGCTCCTACAATGAGCAGTTCTTC. Its protein product is CASSAKRSSYNEQFF. The chain has TRBV2 and TRBJ2-1; D remains unclear. The CDR3 runs to 15 residues. V lost 4 bases and J 0 bases, leaving 10 bases between the germline ends. CDR1 is SNHLY, CDR2 FYNNEI, per germline.

The V and J genes are TRBV5-1 and TRBJ1-1; 10 nucleotides line up with TRBD1. V was clipped by 6 bases and J by 3 bases; unmatched bases: 2. The CDR3 is made up of 13 amino acids. The germline V gene encodes CDR1 SGHRS and CDR2 YFSETQ. The CDR3 DNA reads TGCGCCAGCATGGGACAGGGGTACACTGAAGCTTTCTTT. As protein: CASMGQGYTEAFF.

V usage is TRBV7-2 and J usage is TRBJ2-1; D may correspond to TRBD1 or TRBD2 (6 bases each). V was clipped by 1 base and J by 8 bases, with 15 bases between them. Germline CDR1 and CDR2: SGHTA and FQGNSA. There are 15 residues in the CDR3. The CDR3 coding sequence is TGTGCCAGCAGCTTAGGGGGGGCCCCGGGGGATGAGCAGTTCTTC. It is translated as CASSLGGAPGDEQFF.

The sample holds a few counts of this clone. This chain uses TRBV10-3 with TRBJ1-1; D call uncertain. The CDR3 extends over 17 amino acids. Trimming pared 6 bases from V and 0 bases from J, leaving 20 bases between. Looked up from germline, CDR1 is ENHRY and CDR2 is SYGVKD. The CDR3 loop reads CAISAHRPKDLNTEAFF. The CDR3 DNA sequence: TGTGCCATCAGCGCACACCGACCAAAGGACCTGAACACTGAAGCTTTCTTT.

The chain employs TRBV4-3 and TRBJ2-7; weak D call: TRBD2 (6 bases). The germline gives CDR1 LGHNA, CDR2 YSLEER. The CDR3 spans 14 residues. The V and J ends lost 0 bases and 4 bases respectively, with 10 bases between them. The CDR3 here is CASSQDTGTYEQYF. DNA for the CDR3: TGCGCCAGCAGCCAAGATACCGGGACTTACGAGCAGTACTTC.

The chain couples TRBV6-5 to TRBJ1-5; TRBD1 might be the D (5 bases). The CDR3 covers 14 residues. V shed 11 bases and J shed 3 bases, with 17 bases lying between them. Per germline, CDR1 MNHEY and CDR2 SVGAGI. This CDR3 is CAASRAGVNQPQHF. The DNA of the CDR3 is TGTGCCGCCTCTCGGGCGGGGGTCAATCAGCCCCAGCATTTT.

This chain links TRBV19 with TRBJ1-5; no reliable D call. Trimming took 3 bases from V and 7 from J, leaving 13 bases between them. The germline CDR1 and CDR2 sequences are LNHDA and SQIVND (reference sequence). CDR3 length equals 14 residues. The CDR3 sequence is CASSIAAAEQPQHF. CDR3 coding DNA: TGTGCCAGTAGTATCGCGGCTGCGGAGCAGCCCCAGCATTTT. The variable domain in full, completed from reference TRBV19 and TRBJ1-5, reads DGGITQSPKYLFRKEGQNVTLSCEQNLNHDAMYWYRQDPGQGLRLIYYSQIVNDFQKGDIAEGYSVSREKKESFPLTVTSAQKNPTAFYLCASSIAAAEQPQHFGDGTRLSIL.

The chain recombines TRBV7-8 with TRBJ1-3; D remains unclear. The CDR3 runs 15 residues. Germline CDR1 and CDR2: SGHVS and FQNEAQ. V lost 1 base to trimming and J lost 0 bases, with 7 bases between them. The CDR3 nucleotides are TGTGCCAGCAGCTTAGAGGTTTTCTCTGGAAACACCATATATTTT. As protein: CASSLEVFSGNTIYF.

The chain recombines TRBV11-2 with TRBJ2-2; D not certain. With 3 bases removed from V and 3 bases from J, the gap between germline ends came to 2 bases. Per germline, CDR1 SGHAT and CDR2 FQNNGV. The CDR3 runs 12 residues. CDR3 region: CASSLDTGELFF. Written as DNA, the CDR3 is TGTGCCAGCAGCTTGGACACCGGGGAGCTGTTTTTT. The full variable domain, completed using reference TRBV11-2 and TRBJ2-2, is EAGVAQSPRYKIIEKRQSVAFWCNPISGHATLYWYQQILGQGPKLLIQFQNNGVVDDSQLPKDRFSAERLKGVDSTLKIQPAKLEDSAVYLCASSLDTGELFFGEGSRLTVL.

As DNA, the CDR3 is TGTGCCAGCAGCTTATTGCCGGGACAGGGGGCCCTCGAGCAGTACTTC. Residues: CASSLLPGQGALEQYF. J is TRBJ2-7 and V is TRBV7-8, with TRBD1 matching 12 bases. The CDR3 has 16 residues. The V gene's germline CDR1 is SGHVS and CDR2 FQNEAQ. Trimming took 2 bases from V and 6 from J; bases not matched to a gene: 8.

The J gene is TRBJ2-3, the V gene TRBV19; TRBD2 matches 9 bases. With V trimmed by 10 bases and J by 5 bases, 10 bases remained unmatched. Germline V gives CDR1 LNHDA, CDR2 SQIVND (reference sequence). The CDR3 extends over 14 amino acids. CDR3 DNA: TGTGCCACTTCGCCTCGGACTAGCGTAGATACGCAGTATTTT. This sequence encodes CATSPRTSVDTQYF.

The J gene is TRBJ2-3, the V gene TRBV13; D possibly corresponds to TRBD2 (5 bases). The CDR3 sequence is 16 residues long. V shed 5 bases and J shed 0 bases, with 15 bases lying between them. The germline V gene encodes CDR1 PRHDT and CDR2 FYEKMQ (reference sequence). DNA of the CDR3: TGTGCCAGCAGCGTACATCTAGCATCCAGCACAGATACGCAGTATTTT. This encodes CASSVHLASSTDTQYF. The full variable domain, rest sourced from reference TRBV13 and TRBJ2-3, is AAGVIQSPRHLIKEKRETATLKCYPIPRHDTVYWYQQGPGQDPQFLISFYEKMQSDKGSIPDRFSAQQFSDYHSELNMSSLELGDSALYFCASSVHLASSTDTQYFGPGTRLTVL.

The chain couples TRBV27 to TRBJ1-3, with 7 bases aligning to TRBD1. Germline V lookup: CDR1 MNHEY, CDR2 SMNVEV (reference sequence). The CDR3 length is 17 residues. V lost 4 bases to trimming and J lost 0 bases; unmatched junction nucleotides: 9. The CDR3 here is CASSSSTGIYSGNTIYF. CDR3 nucleotides: TGTGCCAGCAGTTCCTCGACAGGGATCTACTCTGGAAACACCATATATTTT.

The chain uses TRBV6-1 and TRBJ1-1; D is unresolved. Trimming took 0 bases from V and 1 from J, leaving 18 bases between them. Germline V CDR1 and CDR2: MNHNS, SASEGT. The CDR3 covers 18 residues. The CDR3 region is CASSEALRHSRGNTEAFF. CDR3 coding DNA: TGTGCCAGCAGTGAAGCGCTGCGGCACTCACGTGGGAACACTGAAGCTTTCTTT.

The chain joins TRBV15 to TRBJ2-1, with 10 nucleotides matching TRBD2. The germline V gene encodes CDR1 LNHNV and CDR2 YYDKDF (reference sequence). The CDR3 spans 16 residues. The V gene end was trimmed by 0 bases and the J gene end by 8 bases; junction bases not matched to a gene: 7. The CDR3 loop reads CATSRDASGRGHEQFF. CDR3 DNA: TGTGCCACCAGCAGAGATGCTAGCGGGAGAGGCCATGAGCAGTTCTTC.

CDR3 residues: CASKDRGALETQYF. CDR3 nucleotides: TGTGCCAGCAAGGACAGGGGAGCTTTAGAGACCCAGTACTTC. The chain carries TRBV6-6 and TRBJ2-5, with 9 bases lining up with TRBD1. In germline, CDR1 is MNHNY, CDR2 SVGAGI (reference sequence). This CDR3 contains 14 residues. With V trimmed by 7 bases and J by 4 bases, 7 bases remained unmatched.

The CDR3: CASSWQREGYEQYF. The DNA of the CDR3 is TGCGCCAGCAGCTGGCAGCGGGAGGGCTACGAGCAGTACTTC. This chain joins TRBV5-1 and TRBJ2-7, with TRBD2 matching 10 bases. Per germline, CDR1 SGHRS and CDR2 YFSETQ. This CDR3 region has 14 residues. The V segment lost 3 bases and the J segment 3 bases; nucleotides outside the gene matches: 3.

The DNA for the CDR3 is TGTGCCAGCACGCCCGGGGTGAGCACTGAAGCTTTCTTT. Translated: CASTPGVSTEAFF. The chain links TRBV7-9 to TRBJ1-1; D is undetermined. From germline, CDR1 is SEHNR and CDR2 FQNEAQ (reference sequence). Trimming stripped 7 bases from V and 4 bases from J, with 13 bases between. This CDR3 has 13 residues.